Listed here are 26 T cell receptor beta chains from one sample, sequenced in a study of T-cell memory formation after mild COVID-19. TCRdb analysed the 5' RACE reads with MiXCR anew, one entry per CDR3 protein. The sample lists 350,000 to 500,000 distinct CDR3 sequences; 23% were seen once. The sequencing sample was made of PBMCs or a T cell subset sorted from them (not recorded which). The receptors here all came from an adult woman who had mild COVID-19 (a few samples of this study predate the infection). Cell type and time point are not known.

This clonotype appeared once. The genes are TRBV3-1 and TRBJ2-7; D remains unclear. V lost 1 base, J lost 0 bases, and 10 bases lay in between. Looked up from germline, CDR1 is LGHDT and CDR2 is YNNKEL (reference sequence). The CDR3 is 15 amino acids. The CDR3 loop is CASSQGFWSSYEQYF. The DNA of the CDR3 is TGTGCCAGCAGCCAAGGTTTTTGGAGCTCCTACGAGCAGTACTTC.

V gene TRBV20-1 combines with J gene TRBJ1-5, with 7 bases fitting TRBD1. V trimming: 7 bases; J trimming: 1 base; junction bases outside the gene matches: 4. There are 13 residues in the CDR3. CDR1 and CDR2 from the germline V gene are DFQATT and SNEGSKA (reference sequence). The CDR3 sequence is CSVGGRSNQPQHF. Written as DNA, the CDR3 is TGCAGTGTAGGGGGCCGAAGCAATCAGCCCCAGCATTTT.

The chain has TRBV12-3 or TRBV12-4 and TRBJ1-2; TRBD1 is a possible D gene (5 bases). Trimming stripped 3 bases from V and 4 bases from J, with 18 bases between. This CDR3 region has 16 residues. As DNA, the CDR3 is TGTGCCAGCAGTTTTGGTGGCGACAGTGCCGTCTATGGCTACACCTTC. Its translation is CASSFGGDSAVYGYTF.

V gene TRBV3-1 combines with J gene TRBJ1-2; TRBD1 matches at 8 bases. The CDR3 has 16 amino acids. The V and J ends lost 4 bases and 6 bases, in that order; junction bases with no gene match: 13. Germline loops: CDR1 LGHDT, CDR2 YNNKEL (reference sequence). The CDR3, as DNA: TGTGCCAGCAGCCTAAAGCTAGGACAGGGATATGATGGCTACACCTTC. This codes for CASSLKLGQGYDGYTF.

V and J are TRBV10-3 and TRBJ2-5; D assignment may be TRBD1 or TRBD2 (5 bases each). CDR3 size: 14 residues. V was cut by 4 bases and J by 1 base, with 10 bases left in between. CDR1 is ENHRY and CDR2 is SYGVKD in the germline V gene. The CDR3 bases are TGTGCCATCAGTGTCTCCGGGACCCAAGAGACCCAGTACTTC. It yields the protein CAISVSGTQETQYF.

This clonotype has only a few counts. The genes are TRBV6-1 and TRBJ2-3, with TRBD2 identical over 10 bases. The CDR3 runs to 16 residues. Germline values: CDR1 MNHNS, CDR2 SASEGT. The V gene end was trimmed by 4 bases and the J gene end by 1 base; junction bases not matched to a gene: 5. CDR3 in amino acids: CASSVTGTSGTDTQYF. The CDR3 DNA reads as TGTGCCAGCAGTGTAACCGGGACTAGCGGCACAGATACGCAGTATTTT.

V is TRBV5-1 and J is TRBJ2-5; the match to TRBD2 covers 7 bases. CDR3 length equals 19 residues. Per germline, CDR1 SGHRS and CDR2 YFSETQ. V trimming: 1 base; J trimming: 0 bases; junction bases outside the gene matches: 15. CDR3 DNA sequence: TGCGCCAGCAGCTTGTCCACGAGTGGGGGGGGATTGTACCAAGAGACCCAGTACTTC. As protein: CASSLSTSGGGLYQETQYF. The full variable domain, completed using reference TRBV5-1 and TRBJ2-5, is KAGVTQTPRYLIKTRGQQVTLSCSPISGHRSVSWYQQTPGQGLQFLFEYFSETQRNKGNFPGRFSGRQFSNSRSEMNVSTLELGDSALYLCASSLSTSGGGLYQETQYFGPGTRLLVL.

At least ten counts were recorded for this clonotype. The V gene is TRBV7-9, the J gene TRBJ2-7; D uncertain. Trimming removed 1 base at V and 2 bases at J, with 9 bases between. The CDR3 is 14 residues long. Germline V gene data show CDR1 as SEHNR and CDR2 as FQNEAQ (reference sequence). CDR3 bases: TGTGCCAGCAGCTTAGTGGGCAGTACCTACGAGCAGTACTTC. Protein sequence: CASSLVGSTYEQYF.

The CDR3 loop reads CASSDPRTSSGANVLTF. The CDR3 bases are TGTGCCAGTAGCGACCCTAGGACGAGCTCTGGGGCCAACGTCCTGACTTTC. The chain carries TRBV19 and TRBJ2-6, with D uncertain. V dropped 6 bases and J dropped 0 bases, with 15 bases sitting between them. Germline lookup yields CDR1 LNHDA and CDR2 SQIVND (reference sequence). The CDR3 runs 17 residues.

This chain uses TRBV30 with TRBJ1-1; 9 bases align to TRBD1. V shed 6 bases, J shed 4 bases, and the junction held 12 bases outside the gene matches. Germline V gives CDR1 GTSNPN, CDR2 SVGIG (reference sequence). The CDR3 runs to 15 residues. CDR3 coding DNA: TGTGCCTGCAACCCGGGACAGGGAGAACGCACTGAAGCTTTCTTT. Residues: CACNPGQGERTEAFF.

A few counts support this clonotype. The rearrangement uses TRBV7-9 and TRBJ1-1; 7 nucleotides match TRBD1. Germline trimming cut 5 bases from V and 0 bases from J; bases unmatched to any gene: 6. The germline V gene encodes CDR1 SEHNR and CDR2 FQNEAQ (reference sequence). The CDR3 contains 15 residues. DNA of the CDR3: TGTGCCAGCAGCCACCCACAGGGGCTGAACACTGAAGCTTTCTTT. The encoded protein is CASSHPQGLNTEAFF.

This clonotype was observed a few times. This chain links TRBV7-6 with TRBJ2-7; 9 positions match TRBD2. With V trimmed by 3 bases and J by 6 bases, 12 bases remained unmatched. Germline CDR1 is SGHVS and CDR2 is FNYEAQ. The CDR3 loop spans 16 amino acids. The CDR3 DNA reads TGTGCCAGCAGCTTGTACACCGGCGGGGGGGCCCGCGAGCAGTACTTC. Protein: CASSLYTGGGAREQYF.

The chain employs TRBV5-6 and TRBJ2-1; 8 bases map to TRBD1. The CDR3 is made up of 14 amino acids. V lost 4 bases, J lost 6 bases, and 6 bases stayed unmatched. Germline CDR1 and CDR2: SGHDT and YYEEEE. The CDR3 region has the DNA TGTGCCAGCAGCCTGGGACAGGCCGTCAATGAGCAGTTCTTC. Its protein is CASSLGQAVNEQFF.

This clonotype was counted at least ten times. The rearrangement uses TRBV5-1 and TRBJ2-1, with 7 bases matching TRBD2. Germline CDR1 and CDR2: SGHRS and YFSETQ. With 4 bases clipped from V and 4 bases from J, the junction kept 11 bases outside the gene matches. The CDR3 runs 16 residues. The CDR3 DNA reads TGCGCCAGCAGCCTCCGGGGGGACGGGTTTTACAATGAGCAGTTCTTC. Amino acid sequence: CASSLRGDGFYNEQFF.

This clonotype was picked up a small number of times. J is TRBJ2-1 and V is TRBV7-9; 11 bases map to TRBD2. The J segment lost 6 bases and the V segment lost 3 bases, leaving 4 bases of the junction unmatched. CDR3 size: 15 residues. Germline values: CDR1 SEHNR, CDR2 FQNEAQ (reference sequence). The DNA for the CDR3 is TGTGCCAGCAGCTTCGCCCTAGCGGGAGGCAATGAGCAGTTCTTC. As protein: CASSFALAGGNEQFF. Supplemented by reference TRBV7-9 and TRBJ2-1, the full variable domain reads DTGVSQNPRHKITKRGQNVTFRCDPISEHNRLYWYRQTLGQGPEFLTYFQNEAQLEKSRLLSDRFSAERPKGSFSTLEIQRTEQGDSAMYLCASSFALAGGNEQFFGPGTRLTVL.

This CDR3 is CASSSGRGPRPYEQYF. As DNA, the CDR3 is TGCGCCAGCAGCTCCGGTCGGGGGCCTAGGCCCTACGAGCAGTACTTC. This rearrangement joins TRBV5-1 to TRBJ2-7, with D perhaps TRBD1 or TRBD2 (6 bases each). This CDR3 has 16 residues. The ends were cut back, 3 bases at V and 2 bases at J, with 18 bases in the middle. Germline loops: CDR1 SGHRS, CDR2 YFSETQ.

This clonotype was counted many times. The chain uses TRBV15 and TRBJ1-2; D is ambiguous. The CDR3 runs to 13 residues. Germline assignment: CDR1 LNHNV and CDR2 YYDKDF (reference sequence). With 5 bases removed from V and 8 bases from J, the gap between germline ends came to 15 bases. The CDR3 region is CATSSTPRLGYTF. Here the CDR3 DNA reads TGTGCCACCAGCTCGACCCCGCGGCTAGGCTACACCTTC. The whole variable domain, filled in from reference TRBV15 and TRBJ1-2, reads DAMVIQNPRYQVTQFGKPVTLSCSQTLNHNVMYWYQQKSSQAPKLLFHYYDKDFNNEADTPDNFQSRRPNTSFCFLDIRSPGLGDTAMYLCATSSTPRLGYTFGSGTRLTVV.

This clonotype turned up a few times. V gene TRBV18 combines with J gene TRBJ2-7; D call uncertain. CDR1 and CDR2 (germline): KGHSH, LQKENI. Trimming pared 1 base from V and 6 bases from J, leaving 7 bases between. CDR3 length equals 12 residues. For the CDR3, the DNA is TGTGCCAGCTCACCACAGGGTACCGAGCAGTACTTC. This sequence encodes CASSPQGTEQYF.

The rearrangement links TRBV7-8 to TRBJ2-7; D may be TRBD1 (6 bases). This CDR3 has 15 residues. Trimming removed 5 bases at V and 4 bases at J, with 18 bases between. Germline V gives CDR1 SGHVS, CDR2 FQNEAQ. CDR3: CASSVPTAGEYEQYF. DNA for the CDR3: TGTGCCAGCAGCGTCCCCACGGCAGGGGAGTACGAGCAGTACTTC.

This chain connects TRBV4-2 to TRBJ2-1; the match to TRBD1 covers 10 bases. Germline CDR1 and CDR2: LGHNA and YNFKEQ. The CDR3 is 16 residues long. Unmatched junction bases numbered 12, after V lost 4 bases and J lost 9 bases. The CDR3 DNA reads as TGTGCCAGCAGCCGGTCGGGGGACAGGGGAATCGGTGAGCAGTTCTTC. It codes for CASSRSGDRGIGEQFF.

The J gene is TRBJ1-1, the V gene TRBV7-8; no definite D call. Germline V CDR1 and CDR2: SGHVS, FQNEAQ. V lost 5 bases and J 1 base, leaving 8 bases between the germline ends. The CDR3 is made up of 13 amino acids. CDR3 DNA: TGTGCCAGCAGCAGCCACACGAACACTGAAGCTTTCTTT. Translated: CASSSHTNTEAFF.

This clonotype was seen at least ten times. This CDR3 reads CASSLSRFGRRGNEQFF. The CDR3 nucleotides are TGTGCCAGCAGCTTATCAAGGTTCGGTCGGCGGGGTAATGAGCAGTTCTTC. The J gene is TRBJ2-1, the V gene TRBV7-9; D possibly corresponds to TRBD2 (6 bases). Trimming took off 2 bases at V and 7 bases at J, with 21 bases between the two ends. Germline values: CDR1 SEHNR, CDR2 FQNEAQ (reference sequence). CDR3 size: 17 residues.

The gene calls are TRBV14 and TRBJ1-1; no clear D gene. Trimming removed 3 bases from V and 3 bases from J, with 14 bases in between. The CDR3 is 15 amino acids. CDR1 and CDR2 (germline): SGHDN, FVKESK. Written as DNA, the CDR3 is TGTGCCAGCAGCCAGCGCGGGAGTGTAGACACTGAAGCTTTCTTT. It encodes CASSQRGSVDTEAFF.

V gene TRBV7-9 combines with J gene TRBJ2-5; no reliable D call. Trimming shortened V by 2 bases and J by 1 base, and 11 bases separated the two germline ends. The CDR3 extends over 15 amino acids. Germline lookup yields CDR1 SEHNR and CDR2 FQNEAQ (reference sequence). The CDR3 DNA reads TGTGCCAGCAGCTTAAGTGAGGTCAGCCAAGAGACCCAGTACTTC. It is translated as CASSLSEVSQETQYF.

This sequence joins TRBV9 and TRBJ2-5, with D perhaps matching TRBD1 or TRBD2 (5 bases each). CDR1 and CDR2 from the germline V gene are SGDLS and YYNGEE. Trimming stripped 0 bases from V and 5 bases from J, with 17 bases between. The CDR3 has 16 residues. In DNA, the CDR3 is TGTGCCAGCAGCGTAGAAAAGGGCGGCGAGGGGGAGACCCAGTACTTC. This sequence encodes CASSVEKGGEGETQYF. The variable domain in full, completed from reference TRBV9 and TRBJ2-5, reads DSGVTQTPKHLITATGQRVTLRCSPRSGDLSVYWYQQSLDQGLQFLIQYYNGEERAKGNILERFSAQQFPDLHSELNLSSLELGDSALYFCASSVEKGGEGETQYFGPGTRLLVL.

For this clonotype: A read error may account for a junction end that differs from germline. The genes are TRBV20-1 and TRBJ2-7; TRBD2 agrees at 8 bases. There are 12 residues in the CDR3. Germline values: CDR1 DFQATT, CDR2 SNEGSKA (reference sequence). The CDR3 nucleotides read TGCAGTGCGAGAGCGGGGGACGACGAGCAGTACTTC. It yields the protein CSARAGDDEQYF.